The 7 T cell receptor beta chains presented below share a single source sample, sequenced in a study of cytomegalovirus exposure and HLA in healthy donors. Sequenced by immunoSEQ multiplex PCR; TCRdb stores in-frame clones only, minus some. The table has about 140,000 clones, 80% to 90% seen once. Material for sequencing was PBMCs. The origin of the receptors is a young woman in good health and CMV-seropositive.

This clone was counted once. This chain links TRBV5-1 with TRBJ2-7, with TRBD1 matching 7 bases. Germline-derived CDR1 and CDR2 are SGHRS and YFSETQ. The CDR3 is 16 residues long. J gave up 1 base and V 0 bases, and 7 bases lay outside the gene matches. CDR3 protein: CASSLGRDSYSYEQYF. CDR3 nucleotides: TGCGCCAGCAGCTTGGGACGGGACAGTTATTCCTACGAGCAGTACTTC.

The CDR3 nucleotides are TGTGCCAGCAGCCCCTGGGGGGGCTCCTACGAGCAGTACTTC. Translated: CASSPWGGSYEQYF. The chain has TRBV28 and TRBJ2-7; 7 bases match TRBD2. This CDR3 is 14 amino acids long. The germline CDR1 and CDR2 sequences are MDHEN and SYDVKM. V shed 6 bases and J 0 bases; nucleotides not matched to a gene: 5.

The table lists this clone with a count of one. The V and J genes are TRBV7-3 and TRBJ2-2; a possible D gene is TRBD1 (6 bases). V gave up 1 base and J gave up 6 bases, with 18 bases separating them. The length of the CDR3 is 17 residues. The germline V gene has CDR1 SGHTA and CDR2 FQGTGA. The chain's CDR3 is CASSLKAQGLTSGELFF. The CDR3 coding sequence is TGTGCCAGCAGCTTAAAGGCCCAGGGGCTCACTTCCGGGGAGCTGTTTTTT.

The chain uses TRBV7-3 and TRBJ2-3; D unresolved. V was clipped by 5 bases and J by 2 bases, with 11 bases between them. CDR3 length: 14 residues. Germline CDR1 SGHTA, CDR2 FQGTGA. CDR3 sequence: CASSPGGVTDTQYF. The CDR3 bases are TGTGCCAGCAGCCCCGGCGGAGTCACAGATACGCAGTATTTT.

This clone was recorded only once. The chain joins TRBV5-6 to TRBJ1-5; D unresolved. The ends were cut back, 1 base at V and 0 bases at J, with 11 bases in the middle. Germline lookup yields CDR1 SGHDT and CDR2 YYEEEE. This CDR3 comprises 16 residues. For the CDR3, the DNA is TGTGCCAGCAGCTTGTCGCGGTCGTATAGCAATCAGCCCCAGCATTTT. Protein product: CASSLSRSYSNQPQHF.

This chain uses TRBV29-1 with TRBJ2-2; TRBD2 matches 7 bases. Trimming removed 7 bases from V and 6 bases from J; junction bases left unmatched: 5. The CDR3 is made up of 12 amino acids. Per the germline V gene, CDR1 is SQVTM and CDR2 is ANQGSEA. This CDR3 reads CSARRGAGELFF. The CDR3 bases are TGCAGCGCCCGCCGGGGGGCCGGGGAGCTGTTTTTT.

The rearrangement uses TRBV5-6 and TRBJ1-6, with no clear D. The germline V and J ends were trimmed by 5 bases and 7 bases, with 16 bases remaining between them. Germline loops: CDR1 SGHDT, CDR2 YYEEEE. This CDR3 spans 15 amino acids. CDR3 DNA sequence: TGTGCCAGCAGTCAAACCGGGGAGCCAAATTCACCCCTCCACTTT. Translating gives CASSQTGEPNSPLHF.